The sequence of this TCR beta chain was determined in a study of neoadjuvant anti-PD-1 for oral cavity cancer (dated by TCRdb to 2020 to 2023). Describing the broader study: Patients mostly received three to four biweekly doses of nivolumab at 3 mg/kg before curative-intent surgical resection. A fourth nivolumab dose was given around day 43 to patients without progression, and definitive surgical resection was performed in those patients on days 50-56. Under RECIST 1.1, a patient counted as a responder if showing complete response, partial response or stable disease, and as a non-responder if showing progression. The parent correlative cohort included roughly 13 patients, with a 33% response rate.

The sample's time point label, in plain terms: before neoadjuvant nivolumab. None of the patients had received prior systemic or radiation treatment, and all were newly diagnosed with stage II-IVA oral cavity squamous cell carcinoma. The cohort consisted of patients with HPV-negative, locally advanced oral cavity squamous cell carcinoma. No culture maintenance or expansion was done, as the peripheral blood mononuclear cells went straight to analysis. Samples were obtained from a longitudinal correlative study of a single-arm phase II trial of neoadjuvant nivolumab in oral cavity squamous cell carcinoma. Subject-matched pre- and post-treatment PBMCs and tumors from three responders and three non-responders were subjected to genomic DNA-based TCRbeta sequencing. Peripheral blood mononuclear cells were collected before nivolumab treatment and were collected again after treatment, at the time of surgery. The Maxwell RSC DNA from Cells kit was used to isolate genomic DNA from PBMCs.

PBMC libraries used mostly approximately 450 ng of input genomic DNA for deep sequencing, with six replicates per sample. The immunoSEQ hsTCRbeta kit was used to prepare TCRbeta libraries according to the manufacturer's instructions. The finished libraries were brought together in one pool at roughly 3 nM, which was then read using an Illumina NovaSeq 6000 S4 flow cell. The study's own analysis went as follows. Raw data preprocessing and quality control were performed with the immunoSEQ Analyzer. The analysis was limited to productive rearrangements, and each clonotype was defined by a unique CDR3 amino acid sequence. Repertoire clonality was estimated as the Gini-Simpson index, which was computed with the R package tcR. Gini indices were compared with Student's t test, and associations with tumor size change were assessed by Pearson correlation. Imported from immuneACCESS, the table was reduced by TCRdb to in-frame sequences with V and J called. These copies leave out some clones; in studies compared against another copy, an unresolved V gene accounts for under half, and the cause of the remainder is not known. D and trimming were read from the DNA, whereas the V and J calls and clone size are those reported in that table. The sample profile shows roughly 14,000 clones; roughly 70% of them were found once. 2.2% of the sample is taken by the ten largest.

The paper's findings and limits, for the study overall: After neoadjuvant nivolumab, T cell clonality (Gini index) in PBMCs was significantly higher in non-responders than in responders. Higher pretreatment blood Treg/Th17 ratios correlated with higher pretreatment blood TCRbeta clonality and lower post-treatment tumor TCRbeta clonality. Only a few patients per response group were included in the TCR analyses, and larger cohorts for validation were called for by the authors.

About this clone itself: Its antigen is unknown. No much larger clone exists at a distance of one base, and base qualities are not known.

The CDR3 starts with the cysteine, ends with the phenylalanine, and has 17 residues. Here the CDR3 DNA is all that survives: 51 bases in frame from base 1. For this chain, trimming is 6 bases at the V end and 4 bases at the J end, and the number of junction bases without a gene match is 14. The germline V gene (reference sequence) supplies CDR1 LNHDA and CDR2 SQIVND. Source: PBMCs, taken before nivolumab (anti-PD-1) treatment. This TCR derives from a person between 40 and 85 years old with oral cavity squamous cell carcinoma. This sequence uses TRBV19 and TRBJ2-2, with 7 bases in between that match TRBD2. The nucleotide sequence reads as follows: TGTGCCAGTAGAGGGGAGGGCCGGGGAGTTGCCACCGGGGAGCTGTTTTTT. Translated, this gives CASRGEGRGVATGELFF.